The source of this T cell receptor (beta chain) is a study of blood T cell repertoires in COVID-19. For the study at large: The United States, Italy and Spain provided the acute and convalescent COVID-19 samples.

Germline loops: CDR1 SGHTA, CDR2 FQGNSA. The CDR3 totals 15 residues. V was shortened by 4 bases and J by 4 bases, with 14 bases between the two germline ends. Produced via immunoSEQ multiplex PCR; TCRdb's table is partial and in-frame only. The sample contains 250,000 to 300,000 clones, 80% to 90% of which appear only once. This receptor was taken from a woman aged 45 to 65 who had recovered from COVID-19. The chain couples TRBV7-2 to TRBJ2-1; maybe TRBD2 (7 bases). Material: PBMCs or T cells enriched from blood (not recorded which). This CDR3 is CASSWGGAGYNEQFF. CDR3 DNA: TGTGCCAGCAGCTGGGGGGGCGCAGGGTACAATGAGCAGTTCTTC.